Sequencing of this TCR beta chain was carried out in a study of T cell responses to AZD1222 COVID-19 vaccine. Study-wide findings and caveats: Spike-wide coverage was observed for vaccine-associated CD4 TCRs, with dominant responses at 160-218 and 743-854. At study baseline, merely roughly 6 AZD1222 recipients were seropositive.

TCRdb's table, derived via immunoSEQ multiplex PCR, lists solely in-frame clones and lacks some. The table includes 95,000 to 150,000 clones, approximately 80% detected once. In regard to this clone: No antigen is known for it.

Pooled together were second doses at about 4 or about 12 weeks. This specimen was peripheral blood, taken 28 days after the second AZD1222 dose. The clonotype originates from an adult who received the AZD1222 COVID-19 vaccine.

The CDR3 coding sequence is TGTGCCAGCAGCTTTCTTGAAGCTTTCTTT. Amino acid sequence: CASSFLEAFF. The chain uses TRBV7-9 and TRBJ1-1; D ambiguous. CDR3 length: 10 amino acids. Germline values: CDR1 SEHNR, CDR2 FQNEAQ (reference sequence). Trimming stripped 3 bases from V and 7 bases from J, with 3 bases between. The whole variable domain, filled in from reference TRBV7-9 and TRBJ1-1, reads DTGVSQNPRHKITKRGQNVTFRCDPISEHNRLYWYRQTLGQGPEFLTYFQNEAQLEKSRLLSDRFSAERPKGSFSTLEIQRTEQGDSAMYLCASSFLEAFFGQGTRLTVV.